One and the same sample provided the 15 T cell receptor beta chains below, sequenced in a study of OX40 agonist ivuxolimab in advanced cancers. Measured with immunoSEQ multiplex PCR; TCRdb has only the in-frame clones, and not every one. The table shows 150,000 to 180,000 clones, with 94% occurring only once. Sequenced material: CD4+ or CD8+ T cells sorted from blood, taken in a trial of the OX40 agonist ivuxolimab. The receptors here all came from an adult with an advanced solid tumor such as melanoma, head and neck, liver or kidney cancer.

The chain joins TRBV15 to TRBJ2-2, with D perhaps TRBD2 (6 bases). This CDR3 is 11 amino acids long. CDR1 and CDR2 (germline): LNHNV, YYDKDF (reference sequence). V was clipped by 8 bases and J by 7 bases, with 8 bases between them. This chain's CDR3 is CATSGGGELFF. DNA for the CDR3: TGTGCCACCTCCGGGGGCGGGGAGCTGTTTTTT.

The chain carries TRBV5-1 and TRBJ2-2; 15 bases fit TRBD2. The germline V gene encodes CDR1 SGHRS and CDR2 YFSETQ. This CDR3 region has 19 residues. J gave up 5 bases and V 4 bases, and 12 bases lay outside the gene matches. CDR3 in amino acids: CASSKDPGTSGGRTGELFF. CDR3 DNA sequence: TGCGCCAGCAGCAAGGATCCCGGGACTAGCGGGGGGAGGACCGGGGAGCTGTTTTTT.

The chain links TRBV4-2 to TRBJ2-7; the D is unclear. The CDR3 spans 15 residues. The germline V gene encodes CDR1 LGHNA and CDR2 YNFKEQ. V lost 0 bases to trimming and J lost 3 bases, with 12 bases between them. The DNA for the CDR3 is TGTGCCAGCAGCCAAGATAGGTCGGCTTTCTACGAGCAGTACTTC. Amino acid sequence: CASSQDRSAFYEQYF.

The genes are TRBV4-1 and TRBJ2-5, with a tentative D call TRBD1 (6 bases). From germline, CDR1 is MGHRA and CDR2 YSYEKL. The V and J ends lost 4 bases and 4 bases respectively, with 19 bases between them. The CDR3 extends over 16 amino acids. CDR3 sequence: CASSPPRQAGRETQYF. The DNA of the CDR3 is TGCGCCAGCAGCCCCCCGAGACAGGCTGGGAGAGAGACCCAGTACTTC.

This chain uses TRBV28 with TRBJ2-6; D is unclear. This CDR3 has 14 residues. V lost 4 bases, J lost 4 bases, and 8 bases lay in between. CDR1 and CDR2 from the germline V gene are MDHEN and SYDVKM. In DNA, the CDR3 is TGTGCCAGCAGTTCCCCCCTCGGGGCCAACGTCCTGACTTTC. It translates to CASSSPLGANVLTF.

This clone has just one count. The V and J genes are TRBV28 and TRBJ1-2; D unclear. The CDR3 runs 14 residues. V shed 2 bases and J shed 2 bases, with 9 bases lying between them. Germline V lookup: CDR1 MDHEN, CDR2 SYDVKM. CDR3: CASSLRPENYGYTF. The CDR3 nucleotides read TGTGCCAGCAGTTTAAGGCCAGAAAACTATGGCTACACCTTC.

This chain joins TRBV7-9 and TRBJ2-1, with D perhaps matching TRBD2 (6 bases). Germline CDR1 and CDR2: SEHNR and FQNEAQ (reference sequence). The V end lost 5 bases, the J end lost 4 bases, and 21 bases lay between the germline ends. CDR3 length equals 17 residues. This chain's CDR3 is CASSPGVAAADYNEQFF. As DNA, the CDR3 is TGTGCCAGCAGCCCGGGGGTAGCGGCGGCCGATTACAATGAGCAGTTCTTC. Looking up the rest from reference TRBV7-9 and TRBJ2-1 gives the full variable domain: DTGVSQNPRHKITKRGQNVTFRCDPISEHNRLYWYRQTLGQGPEFLTYFQNEAQLEKSRLLSDRFSAERPKGSFSTLEIQRTEQGDSAMYLCASSPGVAAADYNEQFFGPGTRLTVL.

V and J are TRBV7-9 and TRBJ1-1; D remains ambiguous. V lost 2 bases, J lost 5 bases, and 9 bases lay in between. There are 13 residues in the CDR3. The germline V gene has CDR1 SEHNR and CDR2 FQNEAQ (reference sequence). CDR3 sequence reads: CASSLSTVTEAFF. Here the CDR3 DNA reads TGTGCCAGCAGCTTATCCACGGTGACTGAAGCTTTCTTT. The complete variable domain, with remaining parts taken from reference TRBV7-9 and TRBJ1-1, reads DTGVSQNPRHKITKRGQNVTFRCDPISEHNRLYWYRQTLGQGPEFLTYFQNEAQLEKSRLLSDRFSAERPKGSFSTLEIQRTEQGDSAMYLCASSLSTVTEAFFGQGTRLTVV.

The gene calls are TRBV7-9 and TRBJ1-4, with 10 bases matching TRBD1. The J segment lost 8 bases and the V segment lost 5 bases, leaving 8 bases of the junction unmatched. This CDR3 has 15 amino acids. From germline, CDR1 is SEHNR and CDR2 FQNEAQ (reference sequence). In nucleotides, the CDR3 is TGTGCCAGCAGCCCGAGGACAGGGGGAAACGAAAAACTGTTTTTT. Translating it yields CASSPRTGGNEKLFF.

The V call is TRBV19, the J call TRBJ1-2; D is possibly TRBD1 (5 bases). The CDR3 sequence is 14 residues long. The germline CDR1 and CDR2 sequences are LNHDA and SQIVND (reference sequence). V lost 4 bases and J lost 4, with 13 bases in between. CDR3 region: CASSTSGTLYGYTF. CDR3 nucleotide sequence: TGTGCCAGTAGTACCTCCGGGACCCTCTATGGCTACACCTTC.

CDR3 in DNA: TGTGCCAGCAGCCCATTAGGGGGGGGAAAGGAGGGTTCCCGGCAGTTCTTC. Its protein product is CASSPLGGGKEGSRQFF. This chain links TRBV7-2 with TRBJ2-1, with D possibly matching TRBD2 (7 bases). Trimming cost V 5 bases and J 12 bases, with 29 bases left between them. Germline CDR1 is SGHTA and CDR2 is FQGNSA. The CDR3 is 17 amino acids. The whole variable domain, remainder taken from reference TRBV7-2 and TRBJ2-1, is GAGVSQSPSNKVTEKGKDVELRCDPISGHTALYWYRQSLGQGLEFLIYFQGNSAPDKSGLPSDRFSAERTGGSVSTLTIQRTQQEDSAVYLCASSPLGGGKEGSRQFFGPGTRLTVL.

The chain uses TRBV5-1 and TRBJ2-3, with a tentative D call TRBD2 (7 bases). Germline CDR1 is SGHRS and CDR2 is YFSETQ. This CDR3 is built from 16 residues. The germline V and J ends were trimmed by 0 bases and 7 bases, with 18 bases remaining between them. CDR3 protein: CASSLEVLRGANTQYF. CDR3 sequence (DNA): TGCGCCAGCAGCTTGGAGGTTTTACGGGGGGCAAATACGCAGTATTTT.

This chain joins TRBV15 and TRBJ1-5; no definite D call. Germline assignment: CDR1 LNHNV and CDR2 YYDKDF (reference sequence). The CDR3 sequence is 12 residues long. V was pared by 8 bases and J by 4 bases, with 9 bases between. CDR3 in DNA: TGTGCCACCGGAGGCAGTAATCAGCCCCAGCATTTT. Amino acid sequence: CATGGSNQPQHF.

CDR3 bases: TGTGCCAGCAGCGGGACAGCGACAGTCTACGAGCAGTACTTC. Translated, it gives CASSGTATVYEQYF. The rearrangement joins TRBV9 to TRBJ2-7, with D tentatively TRBD1 (6 bases). The CDR3 is made up of 14 amino acids. The germline V and J ends were trimmed by 3 bases and 3 bases, with 13 bases remaining between them. Per the germline V gene, CDR1 is SGDLS and CDR2 is YYNGEE.

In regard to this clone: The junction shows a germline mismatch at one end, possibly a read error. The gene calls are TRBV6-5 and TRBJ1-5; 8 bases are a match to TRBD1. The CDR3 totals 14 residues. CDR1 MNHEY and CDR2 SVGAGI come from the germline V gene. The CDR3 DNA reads TGTGCCAGCAGTCCCGGGACAGGCAAGCAGCCCCAGCATTTT. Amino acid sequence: CASSPGTGKQPQHF.